The clone carrying this T cell receptor beta chain has more than one count but fewer than ten. Its specificity is unknown. This sample is drawn from a study of high-grade serous ovarian cancer treatment subgroups. Study results and limitations: Bulk tumor TCR sequencing gave no spatial information. TCR relatedness rose with neoantigen level and trended with mutation load.

Tumor samples were obtained before definitive surgery or chemotherapy. Profiled with immunoSEQ multiplex PCR; TCRdb holds only in-frame clones, not every one. The profile shows 35,000 to 45,000 clones, roughly three quarters of them singletons. Germline V lookup: CDR1 MNHNY, CDR2 SVGAGI (reference sequence). The CDR3 totals 14 residues. Trimming cost V 10 bases and J 4 bases; bases outside gene matches: 10. This chain connects TRBV6-6 to TRBJ1-1, with 9 nucleotides matching TRBD1. What was sequenced was tumor tissue. The sequence derives from a human donor with high-grade serous ovarian cancer. The CDR3 region is CAIAGTGSPTEAFF. The CDR3 DNA follows: TGTGCCATAGCCGGGACAGGGAGTCCCACTGAAGCTTTCTTT.